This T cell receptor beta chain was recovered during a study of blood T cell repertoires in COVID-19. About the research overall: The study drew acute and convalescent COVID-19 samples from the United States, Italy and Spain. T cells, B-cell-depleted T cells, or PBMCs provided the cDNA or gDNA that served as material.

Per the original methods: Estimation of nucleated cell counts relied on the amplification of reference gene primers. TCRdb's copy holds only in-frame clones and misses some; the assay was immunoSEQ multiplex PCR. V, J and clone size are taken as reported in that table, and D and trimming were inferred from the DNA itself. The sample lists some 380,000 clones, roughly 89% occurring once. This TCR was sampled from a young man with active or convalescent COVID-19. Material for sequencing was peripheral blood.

The CDR3 reads CASSGSTRTYEQYF. For the CDR3, the DNA is TGTGCCAGCTCCGGGAGCACGAGGACCTACGAGCAGTACTTC. V is TRBV18 and J is TRBJ2-7; perhaps TRBD2 as D (6 bases). Trimming removed 6 bases from V and 2 bases from J, with 14 bases in between. The CDR3 length is 14 residues. Germline assignment: CDR1 KGHSH and CDR2 LQKENI.